This TCR beta chain is drawn from a study of T cell responses to AZD1222 COVID-19 vaccine. Study results and limitations: Sampling that yielded the repertoires occurred only after the peak T cell response. Spike-wide coverage was observed for vaccine-associated CD4 TCRs, with dominant responses at 160-218 and 743-854. Only five to seven AZD1222 recipients were seropositive at baseline.

With 3 bases clipped from V and 2 bases from J, the junction kept 5 bases outside the gene matches. The CDR3 extends over 18 amino acids. Germline CDR1 is SGHNT and CDR2 is YYREEE (reference sequence). Concerning this clone itself: The antigen is unknown.

Pooled samples include second doses given at about 4 or 12 weeks. Libraries were prepared by immunoSEQ multiplex PCR; TCRdb keeps only in-frame clonotypes and omits some of them. This repertoire shows around 270,000 clones, about 94% found once; its top ten account for around 0.57%. The rearrangement joins TRBV5-4 to TRBJ2-2; 15 bases match TRBD2. The starting material was peripheral blood, obtained 28 days after the second AZD1222 dose. The source is an adult who received the AZD1222 COVID-19 vaccine. The CDR3 region is CASSSGTSGGLNTGELFF. The CDR3 region has the DNA TGTGCCAGCAGCTCCGGGACTAGCGGGGGGTTAAACACCGGGGAGCTGTTTTTT.